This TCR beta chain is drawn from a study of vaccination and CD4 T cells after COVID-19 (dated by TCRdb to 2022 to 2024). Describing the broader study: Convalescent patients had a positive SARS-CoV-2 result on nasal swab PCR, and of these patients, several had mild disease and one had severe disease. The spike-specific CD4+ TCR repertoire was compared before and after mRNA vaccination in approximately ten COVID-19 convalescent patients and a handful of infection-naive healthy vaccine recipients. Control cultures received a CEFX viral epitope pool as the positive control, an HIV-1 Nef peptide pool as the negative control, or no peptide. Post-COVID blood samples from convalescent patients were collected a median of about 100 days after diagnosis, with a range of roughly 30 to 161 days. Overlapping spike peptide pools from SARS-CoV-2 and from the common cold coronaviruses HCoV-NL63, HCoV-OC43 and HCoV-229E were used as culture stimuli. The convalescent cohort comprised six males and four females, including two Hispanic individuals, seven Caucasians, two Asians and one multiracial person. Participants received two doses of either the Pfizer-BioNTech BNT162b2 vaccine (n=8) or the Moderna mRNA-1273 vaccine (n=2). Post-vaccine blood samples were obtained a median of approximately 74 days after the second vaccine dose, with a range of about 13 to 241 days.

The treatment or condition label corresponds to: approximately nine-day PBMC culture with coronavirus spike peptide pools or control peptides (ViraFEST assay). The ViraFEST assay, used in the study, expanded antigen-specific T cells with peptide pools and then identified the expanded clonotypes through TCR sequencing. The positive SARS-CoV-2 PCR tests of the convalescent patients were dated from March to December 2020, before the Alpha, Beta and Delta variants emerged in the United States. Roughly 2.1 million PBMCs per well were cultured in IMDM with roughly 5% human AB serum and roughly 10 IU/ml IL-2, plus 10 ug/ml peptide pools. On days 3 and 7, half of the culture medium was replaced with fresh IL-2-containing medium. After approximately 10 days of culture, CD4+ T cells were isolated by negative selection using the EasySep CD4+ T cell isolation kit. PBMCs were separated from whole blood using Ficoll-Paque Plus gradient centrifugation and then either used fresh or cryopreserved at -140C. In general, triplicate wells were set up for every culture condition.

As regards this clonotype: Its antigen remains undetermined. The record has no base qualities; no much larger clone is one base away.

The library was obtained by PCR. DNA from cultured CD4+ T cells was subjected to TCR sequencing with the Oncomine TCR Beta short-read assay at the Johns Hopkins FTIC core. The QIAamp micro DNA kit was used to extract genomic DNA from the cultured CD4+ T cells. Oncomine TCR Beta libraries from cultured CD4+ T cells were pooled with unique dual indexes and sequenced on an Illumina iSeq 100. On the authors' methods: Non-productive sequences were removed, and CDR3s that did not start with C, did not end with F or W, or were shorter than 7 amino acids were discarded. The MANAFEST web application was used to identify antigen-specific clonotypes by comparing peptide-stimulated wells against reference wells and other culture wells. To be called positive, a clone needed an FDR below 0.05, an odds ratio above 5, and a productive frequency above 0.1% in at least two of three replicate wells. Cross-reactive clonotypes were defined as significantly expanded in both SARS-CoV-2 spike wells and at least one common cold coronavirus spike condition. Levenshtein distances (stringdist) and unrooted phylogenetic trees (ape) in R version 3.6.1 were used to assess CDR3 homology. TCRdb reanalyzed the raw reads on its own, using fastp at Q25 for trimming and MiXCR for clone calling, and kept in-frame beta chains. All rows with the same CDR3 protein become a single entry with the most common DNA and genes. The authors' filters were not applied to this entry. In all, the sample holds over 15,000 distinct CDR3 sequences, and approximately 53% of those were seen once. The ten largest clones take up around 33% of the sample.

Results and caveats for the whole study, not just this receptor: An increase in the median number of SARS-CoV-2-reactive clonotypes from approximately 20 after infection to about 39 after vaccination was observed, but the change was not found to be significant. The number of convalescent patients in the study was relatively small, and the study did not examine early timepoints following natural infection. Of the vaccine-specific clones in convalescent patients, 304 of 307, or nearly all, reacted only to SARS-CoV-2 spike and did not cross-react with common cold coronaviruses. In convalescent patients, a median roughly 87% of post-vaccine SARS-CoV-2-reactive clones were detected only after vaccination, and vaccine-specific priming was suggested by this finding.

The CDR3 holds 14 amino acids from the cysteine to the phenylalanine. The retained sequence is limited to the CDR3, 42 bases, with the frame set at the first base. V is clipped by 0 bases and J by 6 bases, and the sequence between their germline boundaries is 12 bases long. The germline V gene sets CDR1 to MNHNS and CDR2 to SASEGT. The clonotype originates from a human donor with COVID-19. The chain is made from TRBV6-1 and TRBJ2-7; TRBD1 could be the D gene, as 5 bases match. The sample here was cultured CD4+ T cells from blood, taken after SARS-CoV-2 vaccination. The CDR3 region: CASSEAVGDLEQYF. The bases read TGTGCCAGCAGTGAAGCTGTAGGGGATCTCGAGCAGTACTTC.